Below are 29 T cell receptor beta chains sequenced from a single sample in a study of beta chain features in type 1 diabetes. Broader study findings: Among patients with Type 1 diabetes, TCRB CDR3s were moderately but significantly shorter in every one of the four CD4+ subsets.

Investigators reverse transcribed all isolated RNA, so they sequenced expressed TCRB transcripts. The data were produced by immunoSEQ multiplex PCR, yet TCRdb's version contains in-frame clones alone and is incomplete. The sample consists of around 140,000 clones, about an eighth of them appearing once. No antigen has been assigned to these receptors. The sequenced sample consisted of central memory CD4+ T cells from blood. The receptors originated from a man aged 18 to 30 with type 1 diabetes.

This clone was seen a handful of times. The V and J genes are TRBV19 and TRBJ2-3, with D maybe TRBD2 (7 bases). The length of the CDR3 is 13 residues. Germline CDR1 LNHDA, CDR2 SQIVND (reference sequence). The V end was cut by 6 bases, the J end by 5 bases, with 12 bases between. The DNA for the CDR3 is TGTGCCAGTAGATGGGGGGGCCAAGATACGCAGTATTTT. It specifies CASRWGGQDTQYF. Drawing the rest from reference TRBV19 and TRBJ2-3, the complete variable domain is DGGITQSPKYLFRKEGQNVTLSCEQNLNHDAMYWYRQDPGQGLRLIYYSQIVNDFQKGDIAEGYSVSREKKESFPLTVTSAQKNPTAFYLCASRWGGQDTQYFGPGTRLTVL.

V is TRBV30 and J is TRBJ1-3; D is possibly TRBD1 (6 bases). Germline V CDR1 and CDR2: GTSNPN, SVGIG (reference sequence). The CDR3 loop spans 15 amino acids. V gave up 2 bases and J gave up 0 bases, with 11 bases separating them. For the CDR3, the DNA is TGTGCCTGGAGTCAAGGACAGCTCTCTGGAAACACCATATATTTT. Translated, it gives CAWSQGQLSGNTIYF.

This clone was seen a few times. The rearrangement uses TRBV29-1 and TRBJ1-1; a weak D match, TRBD1 (5 bases). Germline V gives CDR1 SQVTM, CDR2 ANQGSEA. This CDR3 is 14 amino acids long. Between the trimmed V and J ends, which lost 3 bases and 1 base, there was a span of 12 bases. CDR3 DNA sequence: TGCAGCGTTGATGTTGGGGGATCGAACACTGAAGCTTTCTTT. It translates to CSVDVGGSNTEAFF.

The rearrangement links TRBV30 to TRBJ1-2, with a possible D match to TRBD1 (5 bases). Germline V gives CDR1 GTSNPN, CDR2 SVGIG (reference sequence). CDR3 length equals 15 residues. Trimming took 0 bases from V and 4 from J, leaving 15 bases between them. The DNA of the CDR3 is TGTGCCTGGAGTGTACGTACAGGAGAGATCTATGGCTACACCTTC. This translates into CAWSVRTGEIYGYTF.

The table lists this clone with a few counts. The chain uses TRBV7-6 and TRBJ2-3, with D possibly being TRBD2 (5 bases). Trimming took off 5 bases at V and 0 bases at J, with 18 bases between the two ends. In germline, CDR1 is SGHVS, CDR2 FNYEAQ. This CDR3 spans 17 amino acids. The CDR3 coding sequence is TGTGCCAGCAGCCCCCATCAAACGGGAACGAGCACAGATACGCAGTATTTT. This sequence encodes CASSPHQTGTSTDTQYF.

V and J are TRBV7-9 and TRBJ1-2; D is ambiguous. V was cut by 5 bases and J by 4 bases, with 17 bases left in between. The CDR3 covers 15 residues. Per germline, CDR1 SEHNR and CDR2 FQNEAQ (reference sequence). The CDR3 DNA follows: TGTGCCAGCAGCGAATCACATCGGGGATCCTATGGCTACACCTTC. Encoded protein: CASSESHRGSYGYTF.

V and J are TRBV10-3 and TRBJ2-7; D is unresolved. Trimming cost V 6 bases and J 7 bases, with 16 bases left between them. The CDR3 length is 13 residues. Germline V lookup: CDR1 ENHRY, CDR2 SYGVKD. CDR3 sequence reads: CAIRDLVRNEQYF. The CDR3 region has the DNA TGTGCCATCAGAGACCTCGTGCGGAATGAGCAGTACTTC.

J is TRBJ2-3 and V is TRBV7-6; D is unresolved. The CDR3 consists of 13 residues. CDR1 is SGHVS, CDR2 FNYEAQ, per germline. Trimming removed 2 bases from V and 5 bases from J, with 8 bases in between. CDR3 in DNA: TGTGCCAGCAGCTTATTGTCCCGAGATACGCAGTATTTT. The encoded protein is CASSLLSRDTQYF.

About this clone itself: At the DNA level, this CDR3 is encoded by other sequences in the same sample as well. The chain has TRBV5-4 and TRBJ2-3, with 10 bases aligning to TRBD2. V lost 0 bases to trimming and J lost 0 bases; unmatched junction nucleotides: 1. The CDR3 has 16 residues. Germline values: CDR1 SGHNT, CDR2 YYREEE (reference sequence). The CDR3 DNA reads as TGTGCCAGCAGCTTGGGACTAGCGGGCAGCACAGATACGCAGTATTTT. Its protein is CASSLGLAGSTDTQYF.

This rearrangement joins TRBV28 to TRBJ2-7, with D maybe TRBD1 (6 bases). Trimming stripped 3 bases from V and 1 base from J, with 10 bases between. The CDR3 consists of 14 residues. CDR1 is MDHEN, CDR2 SYDVKM, per germline. The CDR3: CASSFEGQSYEQYF. CDR3 coding DNA: TGTGCCAGCAGTTTTGAAGGACAGTCCTACGAGCAGTACTTC.

The V and J genes are TRBV29-1 and TRBJ1-1; D is undetermined. Trimming took 3 bases from V and 0 from J, leaving 17 bases between them. This CDR3 is built from 16 residues. CDR1 is SQVTM, CDR2 ANQGSEA, per germline. Here the CDR3 DNA reads TGCAGCGTTGACGTACTAACTAATTCGGTGAACACTGAAGCTTTCTTT. It specifies CSVDVLTNSVNTEAFF. Supplemented by reference TRBV29-1 and TRBJ1-1, the full variable domain reads SAVISQKPSRDICQRGTSLTIQCQVDSQVTMMFWYRQQPGQSLTLIATANQGSEATYESGFVIDKFPISRPNLTFSTLTVSNMSPEDSSIYLCSVDVLTNSVNTEAFFGQGTRLTVV.

This clone appeared a few times. J is TRBJ2-2 and V is TRBV9; 9 bases agree with TRBD1. The V and J ends lost 1 base and 4 bases, in that order; junction bases with no gene match: 8. This CDR3 is 17 amino acids long. Germline values: CDR1 SGDLS, CDR2 YYNGEE. Here the CDR3 reads CASSVSTGGRGTGELFF. DNA for the CDR3: TGTGCCAGCAGCGTATCGACAGGGGGACGAGGCACCGGGGAGCTGTTTTTT. Based on the CDR3 plus reference TRBV9 and TRBJ2-2, the full variable domain is DSGVTQTPKHLITATGQRVTLRCSPRSGDLSVYWYQQSLDQGLQFLIQYYNGEERAKGNILERFSAQQFPDLHSELNLSSLELGDSALYFCASSVSTGGRGTGELFFGEGSRLTVL.

CDR3 region: CASSEAWGSNSPLHF. In DNA, the CDR3 is TGTGCCAGCAGTGAAGCTTGGGGAAGTAATTCACCCCTCCACTTT. The chain employs TRBV6-1 and TRBJ1-6; D call uncertain. CDR3 length equals 15 residues. The germline V and J ends were trimmed by 0 bases and 6 bases, with 9 bases remaining between them. Germline lookup yields CDR1 MNHNS and CDR2 SASEGT.

The rearrangement uses TRBV2 and TRBJ2-1; D not certain. The CDR3 extends over 14 amino acids. Germline V gene lookup returns CDR1 SNHLY and CDR2 FYNNEI. Trimming left V 2 bases short and J 5 bases short, with 10 bases between. The CDR3 sequence: CASSEPGRNNEQFF. As DNA, the CDR3 is TGTGCCAGCAGTGAACCGGGCCGGAACAATGAGCAGTTCTTC.

The chain employs TRBV30 and TRBJ2-2, with D perhaps matching TRBD1 (5 bases). CDR3 length: 15 residues. Germline CDR1 and CDR2: GTSNPN and SVGIG (reference sequence). With 3 bases removed from V and 4 bases from J, the gap between germline ends came to 15 bases. The CDR3 sequence is CAWRAPDSVTGELFF. The CDR3 nucleotides read TGTGCCTGGAGGGCGCCCGACAGCGTCACCGGGGAGCTGTTTTTT.

V and J are TRBV19 and TRBJ2-7; D unresolved. The germline CDR1 and CDR2 sequences are LNHDA and SQIVND (reference sequence). The CDR3 extends over 13 amino acids. V was pared by 5 bases and J by 4 bases, with 12 bases between. The CDR3 loop is CASSEPPYYEQYF. The CDR3 DNA reads as TGTGCCAGTAGTGAGCCTCCCTATTACGAGCAGTACTTC.

This clone has only a few counts. The chain has TRBV30 and TRBJ1-1; the match to TRBD1 covers 9 bases. Germline lookup yields CDR1 GTSNPN and CDR2 SVGIG (reference sequence). J was trimmed by 4 bases and V by 2 bases; bases with no gene match: 5. The CDR3 covers 14 residues. The CDR3 DNA is TGTGCCTGGAGTCACCGGGACAGGGCCACTGAAGCTTTCTTT. It specifies CAWSHRDRATEAFF.

The chain uses TRBV2 and TRBJ1-2, with 7 bases identical to TRBD1. The CDR3 totals 16 residues. V lost 4 bases and J lost 4; bases outside the gene matches: 12. The germline gives CDR1 SNHLY, CDR2 FYNNEI. The CDR3 loop reads CASSGLSTGTAYGYTF. DNA of the CDR3: TGTGCCAGCAGTGGTCTTTCGACCGGGACAGCCTATGGCTACACCTTC.

This chain uses TRBV10-3 with TRBJ1-6; D is ambiguous. The CDR3 extends over 15 amino acids. Germline CDR1 and CDR2: ENHRY and SYGVKD. With 2 bases removed from V and 0 bases from J, the gap between germline ends came to 5 bases. In DNA form, the CDR3 reads TGTGCCATCAGTGAGGGGAGCTCCTATAATTCACCCCTCCACTTT. It yields the protein CAISEGSSYNSPLHF.

The CDR3 reads CAWGEDMNSPLHF. CDR3 bases: TGTGCCTGGGGGGAGGACATGAATTCACCCCTCCACTTT. This chain links TRBV30 with TRBJ1-6; tentatively, D is TRBD1 (5 bases). The V gene lost 5 bases and the J gene lost 7 bases, with 12 bases spanning the gap. CDR3 length: 13 residues. The V gene's germline CDR1 is GTSNPN and CDR2 SVGIG (reference sequence).

This clone was observed a handful of times. This rearrangement joins TRBV30 to TRBJ1-6; no reliable D call. CDR3 length equals 12 residues. Trimming cost V 4 bases and J 6 bases, with 7 bases left between them. CDR1 GTSNPN and CDR2 SVGIG come from the germline V gene (reference sequence). The CDR3 DNA reads TGTGCCTGGACGGCGGGTAATTCACCCCTCCACTTT. Translation: CAWTAGNSPLHF. The full variable domain, rest sourced from reference TRBV30 and TRBJ1-6, is SQTIHQWPATLVQPVGSPLSLECTVEGTSNPNLYWYRQAAGRGLQLLFYSVGIGQISSEVPQNLSASRPQDRQFILSSKKLLLSDSGFYLCAWTAGNSPLHFGNGTRLTVT.

The rearrangement uses TRBV9 and TRBJ2-3; TRBD1 aligns across 8 bases. This CDR3 is built from 15 residues. The junction had 11 bases not matched to a gene; V was cut back by 6 bases and J by 5 bases. Germline loops: CDR1 SGDLS, CDR2 YYNGEE. CDR3 amino acids: CASTRTRQGRDTQYF. The CDR3 DNA reads TGTGCCAGCACCCGTACCCGACAGGGGCGAGATACGCAGTATTTT.

This clone has only a few counts. The CDR3 sequence: CASSLALAGQGGNEQFF. The CDR3 coding sequence is TGTGCCAGCAGCTTAGCGCTGGCGGGACAGGGAGGCAATGAGCAGTTCTTC. The genes are TRBV7-6 and TRBJ2-1; 9 bases line up with TRBD1. The CDR3 totals 17 residues. Germline lookup yields CDR1 SGHVS and CDR2 FNYEAQ. The J segment lost 6 bases and the V segment lost 0 bases, leaving 9 bases of the junction unmatched. Filled out from reference TRBV7-6 and TRBJ2-1, the complete variable domain reads GAGVSQSPRYKVTKRGQDVALRCDPISGHVSLYWYRQALGQGPEFLTYFNYEAQQDKSGLPNDRFSAERPEGSISTLTIQRTEQRDSAMYRCASSLALAGQGGNEQFFGPGTRLTVL.

This clone came up a few times. The chain recombines TRBV7-9 with TRBJ2-3; TRBD1 agrees at 7 bases. CDR1 and CDR2 from the germline V gene are SEHNR and FQNEAQ (reference sequence). This CDR3 contains 14 residues. The V and J ends lost 6 bases and 1 base, in that order; junction bases with no gene match: 4. The CDR3 nucleotides read TGTGCCAGCAGAATAGGGGGCGGCACAGATACGCAGTATTTT. Residues: CASRIGGGTDTQYF.

This clone was picked up a small number of times. The chain is built from TRBV15 and TRBJ2-5, with D tentatively TRBD2 (5 bases). The germline V gene encodes CDR1 LNHNV and CDR2 YYDKDF (reference sequence). V lost 1 base and J lost 1, with 10 bases in between. The CDR3 is 15 amino acids. The CDR3 is CATSRGEGPQETQYF. The CDR3 DNA sequence: TGTGCCACCAGCAGAGGTGAGGGCCCCCAAGAGACCCAGTACTTC.

This clone was seen more than once but under ten times. V usage is TRBV11-2 and J usage is TRBJ2-1; D gene ambiguous. This CDR3 region has 13 residues. Per germline, CDR1 SGHAT and CDR2 FQNNGV. Trimming shortened V by 0 bases and J by 8 bases, and 8 bases separated the two germline ends. CDR3 in DNA: TGTGCCAGCAGCTTAGATCGGTCGGATGAGCAGTTCTTC. Translation gives CASSLDRSDEQFF. The complete variable domain, with remaining parts taken from reference TRBV11-2 and TRBJ2-1, reads EAGVAQSPRYKIIEKRQSVAFWCNPISGHATLYWYQQILGQGPKLLIQFQNNGVVDDSQLPKDRFSAERLKGVDSTLKIQPAKLEDSAVYLCASSLDRSDEQFFGPGTRLTVL.

This clone was counted between two and nine times. The rearrangement links TRBV10-3 to TRBJ2-3; D not resolved. The V gene's germline CDR1 is ENHRY and CDR2 SYGVKD. Trimming stripped 10 bases from V and 7 bases from J, with 15 bases between. This CDR3 region has 12 residues. The CDR3 DNA sequence: TGTGCCACCCGTGAGGTTCTAAATACGCAGTATTTT. Amino acid sequence: CATREVLNTQYF.

The genes are TRBV18 and TRBJ1-1; unclear D gene. Germline CDR1 is KGHSH and CDR2 is LQKENI. Trimming shortened V by 6 bases and J by 5 bases, and 13 bases separated the two germline ends. This CDR3 comprises 13 residues. The CDR3 coding sequence is TGTGCCAGCTCCCCCTCGGTGAGGACTGAAGCTTTCTTT. Translating it yields CASSPSVRTEAFF.

The J gene is TRBJ2-2, the V gene TRBV9; TRBD2 matches at 7 bases. After removal of 0 bases from V and 1 base from J, the junction contained 3 bases not matched to a gene. The CDR3 spans 16 residues. The germline gives CDR1 SGDLS, CDR2 YYNGEE. In DNA form, the CDR3 reads TGTGCCAGCAGCGTAGGGGAGGGTTGGAACACCGGGGAGCTGTTTTTT. This codes for CASSVGEGWNTGELFF.